The 28 T cell receptor beta chains below were found in one sample sequenced in a study of blood T cell repertoires in COVID-19. Profiled with immunoSEQ multiplex PCR; TCRdb holds only in-frame clones, not every one. The table shows 30,000 to 35,000 clones, with 82% occurring only once. Source material: peripheral blood. Every receptor here comes from a man older than 75 with active or convalescent COVID-19.

The chain carries TRBV18 and TRBJ2-3; no clear D gene. Per germline, CDR1 KGHSH and CDR2 LQKENI. This CDR3 has 12 amino acids. V shed 6 bases and J shed 0 bases, with 4 bases lying between them. The chain's CDR3 is CASSPSTDTQYF. For the CDR3, the DNA is TGTGCCAGCTCCCCGAGCACAGATACGCAGTATTTT.

DNA of the CDR3: TGTGCCAGCAGCCTAGACTACTCCTACGAGCAGTACTTC. Its translation: CASSLDYSYEQYF. The J gene is TRBJ2-7, the V gene TRBV27, with a possible D match to TRBD2 (5 bases). The CDR3 is 13 residues long. Germline CDR1 and CDR2: MNHEY and SMNVEV (reference sequence). Trimming stripped 6 bases from V and 0 bases from J, with 9 bases between.

The chain couples TRBV6-4 to TRBJ2-3; 7 bases map to TRBD1. CDR1 is MRHNA, CDR2 SNTAGT, per germline. This CDR3 comprises 14 residues. J was trimmed by 4 bases and V by 6 bases; bases with no gene match: 7. CDR3 bases: TGTGCCAGCAGACCACAGGGGTCGGCAGATACGCAGTATTTT. Its translation is CASRPQGSADTQYF.

This clone is deemed medium-sized. This sequence joins TRBV27 and TRBJ2-2; 11 nucleotides match TRBD2. J was trimmed by 4 bases and V by 4 bases; bases with no gene match: 5. This CDR3 has 16 residues. Germline CDR1 is MNHEY and CDR2 is SMNVEV (reference sequence). In DNA, the CDR3 is TGTGCCAGCAGTTCCCGACTAGCGGGGATCACCGGGGAGCTGTTTTTT. Its translation: CASSSRLAGITGELFF.

The chain couples TRBV4-1 to TRBJ2-1; 8 bases map to TRBD2. Trimming removed 0 bases from V and 3 bases from J; junction bases left unmatched: 7. CDR1 and CDR2 (germline): MGHRA, YSYEKL. The CDR3 consists of 17 residues. The chain's CDR3 is CASSQDSTSGLYNEQFF. The CDR3, as DNA: TGCGCCAGCAGCCAAGATTCCACTAGCGGACTCTACAATGAGCAGTTCTTC.

The CDR3 is CASSFSTQGNTGELFF. The CDR3 DNA sequence: TGTGCCAGCAGCTTCTCGACCCAGGGAAACACCGGGGAGCTGTTTTTT. The chain combines TRBV7-6 with TRBJ2-2, with a possible D match to TRBD1 (5 bases). The V and J ends lost 3 bases and 2 bases respectively, with 13 bases between them. The germline V gene encodes CDR1 SGHVS and CDR2 FNYEAQ. The CDR3 extends over 16 amino acids.

This chain joins TRBV23-1 and TRBJ2-1; 8 bases map to TRBD2. TRBV23-1 is recorded as an ORF, its role being uncertain. After removal of 7 bases from V and 7 bases from J, the junction contained 27 bases not matched to a gene. The CDR3 is 20 residues long. The CDR3 DNA follows: TGCGCCAGCACCCATCCGGGCCGATTAGCGGGATGGGTCCTGGGGAATGAGCAGTTCTTC. This codes for CASTHPGRLAGWVLGNEQFF.

In its sample, this clone was seen a few times. V usage is TRBV4-2 and J usage is TRBJ2-1, with 7 bases fitting TRBD2. V shed 2 bases, J shed 4 bases, and the junction held 5 bases outside the gene matches. The CDR3 runs 15 residues. CDR1 LGHNA and CDR2 YNFKEQ come from the germline V gene. CDR3 DNA sequence: TGTGCCAGCAGCCAAAAGGCGGGAGATTACAATGAGCAGTTCTTC. Translation gives CASSQKAGDYNEQFF.

The rearrangement joins TRBV2 to TRBJ1-1; no reliable D call. The CDR3 is made up of 16 amino acids. CDR1 is SNHLY, CDR2 FYNNEI, per germline. V dropped 8 bases and J dropped 0 bases, with 19 bases sitting between them. CDR3 sequence: CASGLQAPKLNTEAFF. CDR3 coding DNA: TGTGCCAGCGGTTTGCAGGCCCCGAAGCTGAACACTGAAGCTTTCTTT.

For the CDR3, the DNA is TGTGCCAGCAGTTATAGTAGGGACAGATACTACGAGCAGTACTTC. This codes for CASSYSRDRYYEQYF. The chain has TRBV6-5 and TRBJ2-7; 7 positions match TRBD1. CDR1 and CDR2 from the germline V gene are MNHEY and SVGAGI. J lost 3 bases, V lost 3 bases, and 8 bases had no gene match. The CDR3 runs to 15 residues.

J is TRBJ2-5 and V is TRBV7-2; D unresolved. Germline values: CDR1 SGHTA, CDR2 FQGNSA. The CDR3 consists of 14 residues. The V gene lost 2 bases and the J gene lost 5 bases, with 12 bases spanning the gap. The CDR3, as DNA: TGTGCCAGCAGCTTAATCGGGTCCCTGGAGACCCAGTACTTC. This codes for CASSLIGSLETQYF.

This clone has only one observation. The V gene is TRBV19, the J gene TRBJ1-5, with D uncertain. This CDR3 comprises 15 residues. Germline CDR1 and CDR2: LNHDA and SQIVND (reference sequence). V dropped 7 bases and J dropped 0 bases, with 13 bases sitting between them. CDR3 sequence (DNA): TGTGCCAGTACCGCGGCTCCCAATAGCAATCAGCCCCAGCATTTT. Translated: CASTAAPNSNQPQHF.

The chain joins TRBV2 to TRBJ2-5; 8 bases are a match to TRBD2. V gave up 0 bases and J gave up 4 bases; unmatched junction bases: 16. CDR1 SNHLY and CDR2 FYNNEI come from the germline V gene. The CDR3 has 19 amino acids. The CDR3 DNA reads as TGTGCCAGCAGTGAAGCGGGTTGGAATAGCGGGATAATCAGAGAGACCCAGTACTTC. Its translation is CASSEAGWNSGIIRETQYF.

The J gene is TRBJ1-2, the V gene TRBV3-1 (or the pseudogene TRBV3-2); TRBD1 agrees at 9 bases. Germline-derived CDR1 and CDR2 are LGHDT and YNNKEL (reference sequence). CDR3 size: 14 residues. The trim removed 4 bases at V and 6 bases at J, leaving 6 bases unmatched. CDR3 nucleotides: TGTGCCAGCAGCCGGAACAGGGGGCAGGATGGCTACACCTTC. It yields the protein CASSRNRGQDGYTF.

The CDR3 loop reads CASSLSPGINTEAFF. As DNA, the CDR3 is TGTGCCAGCAGTTTGAGTCCGGGGATCAACACTGAAGCTTTCTTT. The chain employs TRBV27 and TRBJ1-1, with no clear D. V shed 3 bases and J shed 2 bases, with 13 bases lying between them. The CDR3 consists of 15 residues. Germline CDR1 and CDR2: MNHEY and SMNVEV (reference sequence).

This clone was counted once. The gene calls are TRBV7-9 and TRBJ1-3; D is unclear. The germline V gene encodes CDR1 SEHNR and CDR2 FQNEAQ (reference sequence). This CDR3 has 18 residues. Trimming took off 3 bases at V and 4 bases at J, with 22 bases between the two ends. Here the CDR3 DNA reads TGTGCCAGCAGCTTTTTTGCGGGTGTGGGATCGGAAGGAAACACCATATATTTT. Its protein is CASSFFAGVGSEGNTIYF.

This chain connects TRBV2 to TRBJ2-7; 8 positions agree with TRBD1. J was trimmed by 2 bases and V by 6 bases; bases with no gene match: 3. Per the germline V gene, CDR1 is SNHLY and CDR2 is FYNNEI. The CDR3 spans 13 residues. In nucleotides, the CDR3 is TGTGCCAGCAGACAGGGGGAGACCTACGAGCAGTACTTC. Translated: CASRQGETYEQYF. Supplemented by reference TRBV2 and TRBJ2-7, the full variable domain reads EPEVTQTPSHQVTQMGQEVILRCVPISNHLYFYWYRQILGQKVEFLVSFYNNEISEKSEIFDDQFSVERPDGSNFTLKIRSTKLEDSAMYFCASRQGETYEQYFGPGTRLTVT.

The chain joins TRBV19 to TRBJ1-4; 10 bases agree with TRBD1. Germline CDR1 is LNHDA and CDR2 is SQIVND (reference sequence). J lost 8 bases, V lost 4 bases, and 10 bases had no gene match. CDR3 size: 16 residues. This chain's CDR3 is CASSKTGTGVEEKLFF. Here the CDR3 DNA reads TGTGCCAGTAGTAAGACCGGGACAGGGGTAGAAGAAAAACTGTTTTTT.

In its sample, this clone is medium-sized (0.01 to 0.1%). The chain uses TRBV5-6 and TRBJ2-7; 8 bases match TRBD2. CDR1 is SGHDT, CDR2 YYEEEE, per germline. Trimming removed 4 bases from V and 4 bases from J; junction bases left unmatched: 7. The CDR3 has 14 residues. CDR3: CASSGGTSFYEQYF. The CDR3, as DNA: TGTGCCAGCAGCGGGGGGACTAGTTTTTACGAGCAGTACTTC.

The CDR3 sequence: CAWSYLSSYEQYF. The CDR3 nucleotides are TGTGCCTGGAGTTATCTGTCTTCCTACGAGCAGTACTTC. This chain joins TRBV30 and TRBJ2-7; D remains unclear. Germline V gene sequence: CDR1 GTSNPN, CDR2 SVGIG (reference sequence). This CDR3 region has 13 residues. Trimming pared 2 bases from V and 1 base from J, leaving 9 bases between.

The V call is TRBV5-1, the J call TRBJ2-5; TRBD2 matches 12 bases. V dropped 2 bases and J dropped 6; count of bases not matched to a gene: 8. This CDR3 is 16 amino acids long. Germline V gene data show CDR1 as SGHRS and CDR2 as YFSETQ. The CDR3 here is CASSFGTTSGRQTQYF. DNA for the CDR3: TGCGCCAGCAGCTTCGGCACGACTAGCGGGAGACAGACCCAGTACTTC.

This chain connects TRBV24-1 to TRBJ2-5, with 10 bases identical to TRBD2. V was clipped by 0 bases and J by 3 bases; unmatched bases: 3. The CDR3 is 16 amino acids. CDR1 KGHDR and CDR2 SFDVKD come from the germline V gene. This CDR3 reads CATSDLRLAGEETQYF. Written as DNA, the CDR3 is TGTGCCACCAGTGATTTGCGGCTAGCGGGAGAAGAGACCCAGTACTTC.

The chain couples TRBV30 to TRBJ1-4; tentatively, D is TRBD1 (6 bases). CDR1 is GTSNPN and CDR2 is SVGIG in the germline V gene (reference sequence). The CDR3 length is 14 residues. V was shortened by 3 bases and J by 4 bases, with 12 bases between the two germline ends. The CDR3 reads CAWSQGHINEKLFF. The CDR3 DNA sequence: TGTGCCTGGAGCCAGGGACACATTAATGAAAAACTGTTTTTT. Combining the CDR3 with reference TRBV30 and TRBJ1-4 gives the whole variable domain SQTIHQWPATLVQPVGSPLSLECTVEGTSNPNLYWYRQAAGRGLQLLFYSVGIGQISSEVPQNLSASRPQDRQFILSSKKLLLSDSGFYLCAWSQGHINEKLFFGSGTQLSVL.

The V call is TRBV28, the J call TRBJ2-2, with 9 bases aligning to TRBD1. Trimming cost V 8 bases and J 4 bases; bases outside gene matches: 8. Germline-derived CDR1 and CDR2 are MDHEN and SYDVKM. The CDR3 is 15 residues long. The CDR3, as DNA: TGTGCCAGCCGAGGGACAGGGTATTCCACCGGGGAGCTGTTTTTT. Translation: CASRGTGYSTGELFF.

V is TRBV19 and J is TRBJ2-7, with D maybe TRBD1 (6 bases). Germline V gene sequence: CDR1 LNHDA, CDR2 SQIVND (reference sequence). The CDR3 is 14 residues long. V dropped 7 bases and J dropped 2 bases, with 15 bases sitting between them. This CDR3 is CASTSGAFPYEQYF. The CDR3, as DNA: TGTGCCAGTACGTCAGGGGCCTTTCCCTACGAGCAGTACTTC. Looking up the rest from reference TRBV19 and TRBJ2-7 gives the full variable domain: DGGITQSPKYLFRKEGQNVTLSCEQNLNHDAMYWYRQDPGQGLRLIYYSQIVNDFQKGDIAEGYSVSREKKESFPLTVTSAQKNPTAFYLCASTSGAFPYEQYFGPGTRLTVT.

V gene TRBV20-1 combines with J gene TRBJ1-1, with D perhaps TRBD1 (5 bases). Trimming pared 3 bases from V and 4 bases from J, leaving 15 bases between. The CDR3 is 14 residues long. Germline V CDR1 and CDR2: DFQATT, SNEGSKA (reference sequence). In DNA form, the CDR3 reads TGCAGTGCTAGTCCCCCAGGGTTGGGCACTGAAGCTTTCTTT. Translated: CSASPPGLGTEAFF.

The chain is built from TRBV4-3 and TRBJ2-7; 9 bases fit TRBD1. With V trimmed by 0 bases and J by 5 bases, 5 bases remained unmatched. Looked up from germline, CDR1 is LGHNA and CDR2 is YSLEER. The CDR3 runs 15 residues. DNA for the CDR3: TGCGCCAGCAGCCAAGAAGTGGGACAGGGCGACGAGCAGTACTTC. Translation: CASSQEVGQGDEQYF.

Only a few counts were recorded for this clone. V usage is TRBV28 and J usage is TRBJ2-1; no clear D gene. CDR1 is MDHEN and CDR2 is SYDVKM in the germline V gene. This CDR3 has 12 amino acids. Deletions cut 7 bases from V and 4 bases from J, with 8 bases between. The CDR3 coding sequence is TGTGCCAGCAATCGCCTATACAATGAGCAGTTCTTC. It translates to CASNRLYNEQFF.